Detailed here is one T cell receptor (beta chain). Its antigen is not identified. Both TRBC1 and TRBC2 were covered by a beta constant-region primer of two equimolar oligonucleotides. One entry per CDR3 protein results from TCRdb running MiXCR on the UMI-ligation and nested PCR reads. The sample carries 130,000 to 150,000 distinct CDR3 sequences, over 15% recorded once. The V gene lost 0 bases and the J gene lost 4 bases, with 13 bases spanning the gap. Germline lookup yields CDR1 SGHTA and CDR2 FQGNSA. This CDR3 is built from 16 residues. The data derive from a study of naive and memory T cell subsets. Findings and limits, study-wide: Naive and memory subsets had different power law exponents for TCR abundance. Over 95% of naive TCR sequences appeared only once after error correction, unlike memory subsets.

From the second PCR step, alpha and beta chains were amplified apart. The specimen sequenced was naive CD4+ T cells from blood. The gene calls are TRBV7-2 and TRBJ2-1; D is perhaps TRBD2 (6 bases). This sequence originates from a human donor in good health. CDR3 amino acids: CASSLARIAEYNEQFF. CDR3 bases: TGTGCCAGCAGCTTAGCGCGGATAGCGGAATACAATGAGCAGTTCTTC. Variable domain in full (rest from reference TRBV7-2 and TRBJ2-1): GAGVSQSPSNKVTEKGKDVELRCDPISGHTALYWYRQSLGQGLEFLIYFQGNSAPDKSGLPSDRFSAERTGGSVSTLTIQRTQQEDSAVYLCASSLARIAEYNEQFFGPGTRLTVL.